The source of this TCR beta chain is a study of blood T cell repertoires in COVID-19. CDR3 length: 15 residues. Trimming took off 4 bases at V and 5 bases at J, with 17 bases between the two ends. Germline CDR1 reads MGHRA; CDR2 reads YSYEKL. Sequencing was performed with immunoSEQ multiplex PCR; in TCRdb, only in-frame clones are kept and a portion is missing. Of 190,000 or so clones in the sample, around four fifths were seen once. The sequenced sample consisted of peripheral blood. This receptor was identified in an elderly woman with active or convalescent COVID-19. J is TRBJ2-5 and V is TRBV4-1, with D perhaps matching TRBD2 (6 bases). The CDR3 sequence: CASSPDPTRRETQYF. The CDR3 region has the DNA TGCGCCAGCAGCCCAGACCCGACTAGGCGGGAGACCCAGTACTTC.